The T cell receptor (beta chain) described here comes from a study of T cell responses to AZD1222 COVID-19 vaccine. Clones were sequenced by immunoSEQ multiplex PCR, and TCRdb holds only the in-frame ones, with some missing. The table includes 120,000 to 150,000 clones, around 90% detected once. For this clone: The antigen is unknown.

Study outcomes and limitations: Seropositive AZD1222 recipients at baseline numbered only six or seven. CD4 TCRs covered the whole spike, strongest at regions 160-218 and 743-854.

This CDR3 has 16 amino acids. The trim removed 1 base at V and 1 base at J, leaving 3 bases unmatched. CDR1 SGHVS and CDR2 FQNEAQ come from the germline V gene. The clonotype originates from an adult in good health. The chain couples TRBV7-8 to TRBJ1-1; 10 bases line up with TRBD1. Source: peripheral blood, taken on day 0 of AZD1222 vaccination. This CDR3 reads CASSLVRTGGNTEAFF. The CDR3 region has the DNA TGTGCCAGCAGCTTAGTCAGGACAGGGGGGAACACTGAAGCTTTCTTT.